A selection of T cell receptor beta chains follows, all from one sample in a study of CD8 T cells in Susac syndrome. TCRdb fed the immunoSEQ multiplex PCR reads into MiXCR, producing one record per CDR3 protein. Here the sample spans approximately 140,000 distinct CDR3 sequences, around 94% being singletons. The material sequenced was CD8+ T cells from PBMCs. Receptors were obtained from a human donor in good health. CDR3s include the opening cysteine and the closing phenylalanine or tryptophan. The D gene is left open where the match is weak. Clone size is given for some rows only: seen once, a few or many times, or a class if the clone is expanded.

TRBV20-1	.	TRBD2	TRBJ2-7	CSALAGVDYEQYF	TGCAGTGCTTTAGCGGGAGTGGACTACGAGCAGTACTTC
TRBV27	few	.	TRBJ1-1	CASSWTENTEAFF	TGTGCCAGCAGTTGGACAGAGAACACTGAAGCTTTCTTT
TRBV29-1	.	.	TRBJ2-3	CSALGDSTDTQYF	TGCAGCGCCCTGGGGGACAGCACAGATACGCAGTATTTT
TRBV28	.	.	TRBJ2-4	CASSPQGAKNIQYF	TGTGCCAGCAGTCCCCAGGGGGCCAAAAACATTCAGTACTTC
TRBV28	.	.	TRBJ1-1	CASQTGHPEAFF	TGTGCCAGCCAAACAGGGCATCCTGAAGCTTTCTTT
TRBV18	.	.	TRBJ2-1	CASSPLKLEQFF	TGTGCCAGCTCACCACTCAAGCTGGAGCAGTTCTTC
TRBV30	.	.	TRBJ1-5	CAWAVGYSNQPQHF	TGTGCCTGGGCAGTTGGATATAGCAATCAGCCCCAGCATTTT
TRBV5-1	.	.	TRBJ2-1	CASSLSGYSYNEQFF	TGCGCCAGCAGCTTGTCTGGGTACTCCTACAATGAGCAGTTCTTC
TRBV5-8	.	TRBD2	TRBJ2-3	CASGIAGASTDTQYF	TGTGCCAGCGGTATAGCGGGGGCTAGCACAGATACGCAGTATTTT
TRBV7-9	.	.	TRBJ2-7	CASSLIPSDSYEQYF	TGTGCCAGCAGCTTAATCCCTAGCGACTCCTACGAGCAGTACTTC
TRBV15	.	TRBD2	TRBJ2-3	CATSTSGTSTDTQYF	TGTGCCACCAGCACTAGCGGAACTAGCACAGATACGCAGTATTTT
TRBV18	.	TRBD1	TRBJ2-7	CASSQTGGFDEQYF	TGTGCCAGCTCCCAGACAGGGGGCTTCGACGAGCAGTACTTC
TRBV27	.	TRBD1	TRBJ2-7	CASSLSGPGQGFDEQYF	TGTGCCAGCAGTTTGTCTGGCCCGGGACAGGGGTTTGACGAGCAGTACTTC
TRBV2	.	.	TRBJ2-2	CASDAFGKTNWNTGELFF	TGTGCCAGCGACGCCTTTGGGAAAACCAACTGGAACACCGGGGAGCTGTTTTTT
TRBV12-3/TRBV12-4	.	.	TRBJ2-7	CASSLSLNEHEQYF	TGTGCCAGCAGTTTGTCCCTTAATGAGCACGAGCAGTACTTC
TRBV20-1	.	TRBD2	TRBJ2-1	CSAPGGLAVYNEQFF	TGCAGTGCGCCCGGGGGACTAGCGGTATACAATGAGCAGTTCTTC